This is a list of T cell receptor beta chains from one sample in a study of preoperative IRX-2 immunotherapy in early breast cancer. Data came from immunoSEQ multiplex PCR; TCRdb stores just in-frame clones and leaves some out. The sample includes 20,000 to 30,000 clones, 80% to 90% seen only once; the top ten take approximately 1.5%. Sample: lymph node tissue, taken after IRX-2 immunotherapy. The receptors were sampled from a human donor with breast cancer. CDR3s include the opening cysteine and the closing phenylalanine or tryptophan. A D gene is named only where the DNA matches it firmly. A clone size is listed for some rows: how often the clone was seen (once, few, many), or a class if it is expanded.

clone size	D gene	V gene	J gene	CDR3 protein	CDR3 DNA
few	TRBD2	TRBV15	TRBJ2-1	CATSRDLGLAGPYSFF	TGTGCCACCAGCAGAGATTTAGGACTAGCGGGGCCCTATTCGTTCTTC
.	TRBD2	TRBV6-8	TRBJ2-3	CASSYSTAGGRADTQYF	TGTGCCAGCAGTTACTCGACGGCGGGGGGGCGCGCAGATACGCAGTATTTT
few	.	TRBV6-8	TRBJ1-3	CASSQDRGNTIYF	TGTGCCAGCAGTCAAGATCGGGGGAACACCATATATTTT
.	.	TRBV6-1	TRBJ2-7	CASSEVYRAGRYEQYF	TGTGCCAGCAGTGAAGTTTATAGGGCAGGGAGATACGAGCAGTACTTC
.	TRBD2	TRBV19	TRBJ2-1	CASSVGRGGYRNEQFF	TGTGCCAGTAGTGTAGGACGGGGGGGCTATCGTAATGAGCAGTTCTTC
.	.	TRBV15	TRBJ1-4	CATSSEAGTPNEKLFF	TGTGCCACCAGCAGTGAAGCCGGGACTCCTAATGAAAAACTGTTTTTT
.	.	TRBV18	TRBJ2-5	CASTGTTSGETQYF	TGTGCCAGTACCGGGACGACAAGCGGCGAGACCCAGTACTTC
.	TRBD2	TRBV7-6	TRBJ2-1	CASSRASSGGYNEQFF	TGTGCCAGCAGCCGAGCTTCTAGCGGGGGATACAATGAGCAGTTCTTC
.	.	TRBV1	TRBJ2-3	CASSQYGGPTTDTQYF	TGCGCCAGCAGCCAATATGGGGGTCCGACCACAGATACGCAGTATTTT
few	TRBD1	TRBV6-8	TRBJ1-2	CASSSGTGAINYGYTF	TGTGCCAGCAGCTCCGGGACAGGGGCGATTAACTATGGCTACACCTTC